A selection of T cell receptor beta chains follows, all from one sample in a study of TIL therapy for anti-PD-1-resistant metastatic lung cancer. Sequencing used immunoSEQ multiplex PCR; TCRdb keeps in-frame clones, though not all of them. The table includes approximately 92,000 clones, just over 65% detected once. Sample: tumor tissue, taken at baseline. The receptors were sampled from a person between 30 and 80 years old with non-small cell lung cancer. Both conserved end residues are part of each CDR3. The D gene is left open where the match is weak. Not every row has a clone size; where given, it reads once, few, many or a size class.

v_call: TRBV7-9; clone_size: -; j_call: TRBJ2-3; d_call: TRBD2; cdr3_aa: CASNPGRGRDTDTQYF; cdr3_nt: TGTGCCAGCAACCCCGGGAGAGGGAGGGATACAGATACGCAGTATTTT
v_call: TRBV11-1; clone_size: once; j_call: TRBJ2-5; d_call: -; cdr3_aa: CASSSQRGSETQYF; cdr3_nt: TGTGCCAGCAGCTCCCAACGCGGGTCGGAGACCCAGTACTTC
v_call: TRBV19; clone_size: few; j_call: TRBJ1-1; d_call: TRBD1; cdr3_aa: CASIKGQTNTEAFF; cdr3_nt: TGTGCCAGTATCAAGGGACAGACGAACACTGAAGCTTTCTTT
v_call: TRBV28; clone_size: -; j_call: TRBJ1-1; d_call: -; cdr3_aa: CASSSGDTEAFF; cdr3_nt: TGTGCCAGCAGTTCCGGGGACACTGAAGCTTTCTTT
v_call: TRBV27; clone_size: -; j_call: TRBJ2-3; d_call: TRBD1; cdr3_aa: CATMGDRVGVDTQYF; cdr3_nt: TGTGCCACCATGGGGGACAGGGTTGGTGTAGATACGCAGTATTTT
v_call: TRBV7-9; clone_size: few; j_call: TRBJ2-7; d_call: TRBD1; cdr3_aa: CASSPWDRAYEQYF; cdr3_nt: TGTGCCAGCAGCCCTTGGGACAGGGCCTACGAGCAGTACTTC
v_call: TRBV7-2; clone_size: large; j_call: TRBJ1-1; d_call: TRBD1; cdr3_aa: CASSLRQGTNTEAFF; cdr3_nt: TGTGCCAGCAGCCTCCGACAGGGAACGAACACTGAAGCTTTCTTT
v_call: TRBV10-1; clone_size: -; j_call: TRBJ2-7; d_call: TRBD2; cdr3_aa: CASSESRFGLAYEQYF; cdr3_nt: TGCGCCAGCAGTGAGTCGAGGTTCGGACTAGCCTACGAGCAGTACTTC
v_call: TRBV28; clone_size: -; j_call: TRBJ2-2; d_call: -; cdr3_aa: CASSLASATVTGELFF; cdr3_nt: TGTGCCAGCAGTTTAGCCTCGGCCACGGTAACCGGGGAGCTGTTTTTT
v_call: TRBV10-3; clone_size: -; j_call: TRBJ2-7; d_call: -; cdr3_aa: CAISLTTAYEQYF; cdr3_nt: TGTGCCATCAGTCTGACGACCGCCTACGAGCAGTACTTC
v_call: TRBV21-1; clone_size: -; j_call: TRBJ2-7; d_call: -; cdr3_aa: CASSQPGPYEQYF; cdr3_nt: TGTGCCAGCAGCCAGCCGGGTCCCTACGAGCAGTACTTC
v_call: TRBV2; clone_size: -; j_call: TRBJ2-1; d_call: -; cdr3_aa: CASTVYNNEQFF; cdr3_nt: TGTGCCAGCACAGTCTATAACAATGAGCAGTTCTTC
v_call: TRBV7-2; clone_size: -; j_call: TRBJ1-2; d_call: TRBD1; cdr3_aa: CASSSRDRGNYGYTF; cdr3_nt: TGTGCCAGCAGCTCCCGGGACAGAGGAAACTATGGCTACACCTTC
v_call: TRBV7-2; clone_size: -; j_call: TRBJ2-7; d_call: -; cdr3_aa: CASSLGGREAYEQYF; cdr3_nt: TGTGCCAGCAGCTTAGGAGGCAGGGAAGCTTACGAGCAGTACTTC
v_call: TRBV12-3/TRBV12-4; clone_size: -; j_call: TRBJ2-1; d_call: -; cdr3_aa: CASGGRGYEQFF; cdr3_nt: TGTGCCAGCGGTGGCAGGGGCTATGAGCAGTTCTTC
v_call: TRBV4-2; clone_size: -; j_call: TRBJ1-2; d_call: -; cdr3_aa: CASSQRNSYGYTF; cdr3_nt: TGTGCCAGCAGCCAACGAAATTCTTATGGCTACACCTTC
v_call: TRBV7-2; clone_size: -; j_call: TRBJ2-2; d_call: TRBD2; cdr3_aa: CASSLVAGALGGELFF; cdr3_nt: TGTGCCAGCAGCTTAGTAGCGGGGGCCCTGGGCGGGGAGCTGTTTTTT
v_call: TRBV14; clone_size: -; j_call: TRBJ1-6; d_call: -; cdr3_aa: CASSHQRINSPLHF; cdr3_nt: TGTGCCAGCAGCCATCAACGGATCAATTCACCCCTCCACTTT
v_call: TRBV27; clone_size: -; j_call: TRBJ1-5; d_call: TRBD1; cdr3_aa: CASSSPAGTGGLQPQHF; cdr3_nt: TGTGCCAGCAGTTCTCCGGCCGGGACAGGGGGCCTTCAGCCCCAGCATTTT
v_call: TRBV28; clone_size: few; j_call: TRBJ2-5; d_call: -; cdr3_aa: CASSPGTVLHF; cdr3_nt: TGTGCCAGCAGTCCCGGGACGGTCCTTCACTTC
v_call: TRBV18; clone_size: -; j_call: TRBJ2-6; d_call: TRBD1; cdr3_aa: CASSPDGQGVSGANVLTF; cdr3_nt: TGTGCCAGCTCACCCGACGGACAGGGGGTATCTGGGGCCAACGTCCTGACTTTC
v_call: TRBV5-4; clone_size: few; j_call: TRBJ1-2; d_call: TRBD1; cdr3_aa: CASSPGTAAVYGYTF; cdr3_nt: TGTGCCAGCAGCCCCGGGACAGCGGCGGTCTATGGCTACACCTTC
v_call: TRBV6-6; clone_size: -; j_call: TRBJ2-7; d_call: TRBD1; cdr3_aa: CASRPGQFYEQYF; cdr3_nt: TGTGCCAGCAGACCGGGACAGTTCTACGAGCAGTACTTC
v_call: TRBV5-5; clone_size: -; j_call: TRBJ1-1; d_call: TRBD1; cdr3_aa: CASSLATGAEAFF; cdr3_nt: TGTGCCAGCAGCTTGGCGACAGGGGCTGAAGCTTTCTTT
v_call: TRBV18; clone_size: -; j_call: TRBJ2-1; d_call: TRBD1; cdr3_aa: CASSPITGEVQFF; cdr3_nt: TGTGCCAGCTCACCAATCACAGGGGAAGTACAGTTCTTC
v_call: TRBV13; clone_size: -; j_call: TRBJ2-6; d_call: -; cdr3_aa: CASSERGRASSGANVLTF; cdr3_nt: TGTGCCAGCAGTGAACGGGGCAGGGCCAGCTCTGGGGCCAACGTCCTGACTTTC
v_call: TRBV5-1; clone_size: -; j_call: TRBJ2-5; d_call: TRBD2; cdr3_aa: CASSLTGTSGGDYQETQYF; cdr3_nt: TGCGCCAGCAGCCTAACCGGGACTAGCGGGGGAGACTACCAAGAGACCCAGTACTTC
v_call: TRBV7-3; clone_size: -; j_call: TRBJ2-3; d_call: -; cdr3_aa: CASSPRPGLSTDTQYF; cdr3_nt: TGTGCCAGCAGCCCAAGACCGGGACTCAGCACAGATACGCAGTATTTT
v_call: TRBV11-2; clone_size: -; j_call: TRBJ1-4; d_call: TRBD1; cdr3_aa: CASSRAGGREKLFF; cdr3_nt: TGTGCCAGCAGCCGGGCAGGGGGGCGGGAAAAACTGTTTTTT
v_call: TRBV5-4; clone_size: -; j_call: TRBJ2-7; d_call: -; cdr3_aa: CASTESTGASYEQYF; cdr3_nt: TGTGCCAGCACCGAATCGACAGGCGCCTCCTACGAGCAGTACTTC
v_call: TRBV7-3; clone_size: -; j_call: TRBJ2-1; d_call: -; cdr3_aa: CASSFPRNEQFF; cdr3_nt: TGTGCCAGCAGCTTTCCCCGAAATGAGCAGTTCTTC
v_call: TRBV6-5; clone_size: -; j_call: TRBJ2-2; d_call: -; cdr3_aa: CASSYSYQNTGELFF; cdr3_nt: TGTGCCAGCAGTTACTCGTACCAGAACACCGGGGAGCTGTTTTTT